Listed below are T cell receptor beta chains from one sample, sequenced in a study of cytomegalovirus exposure and HLA in healthy donors. Sequencing used immunoSEQ multiplex PCR; TCRdb keeps in-frame clones, though not all of them. The sample has 95,000 to 110,000 clones; approximately 76% are singletons. The sample was PBMCs. The receptors shown here come from a man between 18 and 29 years old in good health and CMV-seronegative. CDR3s include the opening cysteine and the closing phenylalanine or tryptophan. The D gene is left open where the match is weak. Rows may omit the clone size; those that give it use once, few, many or a size class.

cdr3_nt cdr3_aa j_call v_call d_call clone_size
TGTGCCAGCAGTGCTACTAGCGGGGGGGCCAAAAACATTCAGTACTTC CASSATSGGAKNIQYF TRBJ2-4 TRBV6-6 TRBD2 .
TGTGCCAGCAGCTTAGCCGTGTACACCGGGGAGCTGTTTTTT CASSLAVYTGELFF TRBJ2-2 TRBV7-2 . once
TGTGCCAGCAGCTCGCGGACGGACCGCGGGGGCTACACCTTC CASSSRTDRGGYTF TRBJ1-2 TRBV7-8 . .
TGTGCCAGCAGCTTAGGCGTCCAGGGGGCGCGGAAAAAACTGTTTTTT CASSLGVQGARKKLFF TRBJ1-4 TRBV13 TRBD1 few
TGTGCCAGCAGTTTATCGAGCTTCGGCGGAGGTCCGGGGGAGCAGTACTTC CASSLSSFGGGPGEQYF TRBJ2-7 TRBV27 . .
TGCGCCAGCAGCTTGGACGGAGTACGCCTCGGCTCACCCCTCCACTTT CASSLDGVRLGSPLHF TRBJ1-6 TRBV5-1 . .
TGTGCCAGCAGCGTAGTTGGGACAGGACACTACACCTTC CASSVVGTGHYTF TRBJ1-2 TRBV9 TRBD1 once
TGTGCCAGCAGTCCACGGGCGAGGGCCTACGAGCAGTACTTC CASSPRARAYEQYF TRBJ2-7 TRBV6-5 . .
TGTGCCAGCAGGGCCGATGTGAACACTGAAGCTTTCTTT CASRADVNTEAFF TRBJ1-1 TRBV2 . .
TGTGCCAGCAGTTACGGCGGATCCTACGAGCAGTACTTC CASSYGGSYEQYF TRBJ2-7 TRBV6-6 . .
TGTGCCAGCCGCGGGAACACCGGGGAGCTGTTTTTT CASRGNTGELFF TRBJ2-2 TRBV6-5 . .
TGTGCCAGCAGTGAATTGGGAGGAGGAAACACCATATATTTT CASSELGGGNTIYF TRBJ1-3 TRBV25-1 . .
TGTGCCAGCAGCTTGGGGCCCTACAATGAGCAGTTCTTC CASSLGPYNEQFF TRBJ2-1 TRBV7-6 . .
TGTGCCAGCATGGTAGGGGATCAGCCCCAGCATTTT CASMVGDQPQHF TRBJ1-5 TRBV6-1 . .
TGTGCCAGTAGTATGTCAGGACAGCTCAATCAGCCCCAGCATTTT CASSMSGQLNQPQHF TRBJ1-5 TRBV19 . .
TGTGCCAGCAGTGATCTGGTTGGCAATAATGAGCAGTTCTTC CASSDLVGNNEQFF TRBJ2-1 TRBV2 . .
TGTGCCAGCAGCTTAAGCCACCGGGGTGAGCAGTTCTTC CASSLSHRGEQFF TRBJ2-1 TRBV7-3 . .
TGTGCCAGTAGGGGAGAAGAGACCCAGTACTTC CASRGEETQYF TRBJ2-5 TRBV19 . .
TGTGCCAGCAGCCAAACTGACAGGGGACAGTACTTC CASSQTDRGQYF TRBJ2-7 TRBV11-2 TRBD1 .
TGTGCCAGCAGCTTAATAGCGGGGGGGCCGCGGGAGCAGTTCTTC CASSLIAGGPREQFF TRBJ2-1 TRBV7-8 TRBD2 .
TGTGCCAGCAGCCGACAGGCAAACACTGAAGCTTTCTTT CASSRQANTEAFF TRBJ1-1 TRBV16 . .
TGCGCCAGCAGCCCACGGGACACCCGCACAGATACGCAGTATTTT CASSPRDTRTDTQYF TRBJ2-3 TRBV4-3 . .
TGCGCCAGCAGCCTGGACTTAAATTCACCCCTCCACTTT CASSLDLNSPLHF TRBJ1-6 TRBV4-3 . few
TGCGCCAGCAGCTTGGGTGCGGGGCGCTGGGTCTATGGCTACACCTTC CASSLGAGRWVYGYTF TRBJ1-2 TRBV5-1 . .
TGTGCCAGCAGTGAACCTGACAGCAGAAACACCATATATTTT CASSEPDSRNTIYF TRBJ1-3 TRBV2 . once
TGTGCCAGCAGCCGGGACAGGGTGATCACTGAAGCTTTCTTT CASSRDRVITEAFF TRBJ1-1 TRBV28 TRBD1 .
TGTGCCAGCAGTGTGACAGGTGATGGCTACACCTTC CASSVTGDGYTF TRBJ1-2 TRBV28 . .
TGCGCCAGCAGCCAAGAAGGCTTGACAGGGTCCGAGCAGTACTTC CASSQEGLTGSEQYF TRBJ2-7 TRBV4-3 TRBD1 .
TGCGCCAGCAGCTTGGTTTCTTCCAACACCGGGGAGCTGTTTTTT CASSLVSSNTGELFF TRBJ2-2 TRBV5-1 . .
TGTGCCAGCAGGACCTCGGCAGATAACTACTACGAGCAGTACTTC CASRTSADNYYEQYF TRBJ2-7 TRBV5-5 . few
TGTGCCAGCAGCTTGGGTAGCGGGGGGGATGATGAGCAGTTCTTC CASSLGSGGDDEQFF TRBJ2-1 TRBV5-8 TRBD2 .
TGTGCCAGCAGCCCTACAGGGGGCAACGAGCAGTACTTC CASSPTGGNEQYF TRBJ2-7 TRBV6-6 TRBD1 few
TGTGCCAGCAGTCCCCTTGGGGGGGGCGCTGAAGCTTTCTTT CASSPLGGGAEAFF TRBJ1-1 TRBV27 . .
TGTGCCAGCAGCGTAGACAGAGATAATTCACCCCTCCACTTT CASSVDRDNSPLHF TRBJ1-6 TRBV5-5 . once